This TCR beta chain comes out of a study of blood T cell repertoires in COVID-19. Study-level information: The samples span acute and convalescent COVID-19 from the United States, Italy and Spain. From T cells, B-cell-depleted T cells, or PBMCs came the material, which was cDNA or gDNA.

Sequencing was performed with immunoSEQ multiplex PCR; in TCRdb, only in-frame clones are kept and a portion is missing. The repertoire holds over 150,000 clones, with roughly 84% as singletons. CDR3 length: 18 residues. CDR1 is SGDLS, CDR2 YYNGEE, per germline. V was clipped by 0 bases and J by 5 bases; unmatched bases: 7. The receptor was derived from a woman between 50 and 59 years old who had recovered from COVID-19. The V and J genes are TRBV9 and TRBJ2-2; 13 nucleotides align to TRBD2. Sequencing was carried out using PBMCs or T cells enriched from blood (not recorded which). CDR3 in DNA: TGTGCCAGCAGCGTAGCACTAGCGGGAGGGCCAGGGACCGGGGAGCTGTTTTTT. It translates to CASSVALAGGPGTGELFF.